The 21 T cell receptor beta chains below come from one sample, sequenced in a study of identical twins. TCRdb analysed the 5' RACE reads with MiXCR anew, one entry per CDR3 protein. The profile covers a few hundred thousand distinct CDR3 sequences, with more than 9% appearing a single time and approximately 3% taken by the ten largest. The data also belong to a second study, concerning yellow fever vaccine responses in identical twins.

The source material was PBMCs. The source of these receptors is a woman under 30 in good health.

In this sample, this clonotype turned up a few times. The chain couples TRBV7-3 to TRBJ1-2; D call uncertain. The CDR3 loop spans 15 amino acids. V dropped 1 base and J dropped 5 bases, with 14 bases sitting between them. Germline CDR1 SGHTA, CDR2 FQGTGA. DNA for the CDR3: TGTGCCAGCAGCTTAAATCGGGCCGGAACATATGGCTACACCTTC. Translating gives CASSLNRAGTYGYTF.

This clonotype appeared a few times. This chain connects TRBV7-2 to TRBJ1-2; 7 positions match TRBD1. The V segment lost 3 bases and the J segment 7 bases; nucleotides outside the gene matches: 5. Germline CDR1 is SGHTA and CDR2 is FQGNSA. The CDR3 length is 13 residues. The CDR3 bases are TGTGCCAGCAGCTTCCGGGACAGTAGTGGCTACACCTTC. This gives the protein CASSFRDSSGYTF. Filled out from reference TRBV7-2 and TRBJ1-2, the complete variable domain reads GAGVSQSPSNKVTEKGKDVELRCDPISGHTALYWYRQSLGQGLEFLIYFQGNSAPDKSGLPSDRFSAERTGGSVSTLTIQRTQQEDSAVYLCASSFRDSSGYTFGSGTRLTVV.

This clonotype was seen ten or more times. J is TRBJ1-2 and V is TRBV2; a weak D match, TRBD1 (5 bases). The V and J ends lost 6 bases and 5 bases respectively, with 16 bases between them. Germline CDR1 is SNHLY and CDR2 is FYNNEI. This CDR3 comprises 14 residues. CDR3 loop: CASRGDASNYGYTF. The CDR3 DNA is TGTGCCAGCAGAGGGGACGCCTCCAATTATGGCTACACCTTC.

This clonotype has a count of ten or more. The chain joins TRBV12-3 or TRBV12-4 to TRBJ2-3, with 8 bases fitting TRBD2. The CDR3 has 14 residues. The V segment lost 6 bases and the J segment 6 bases; nucleotides outside the gene matches: 8. CDR3 region: CASRTGRADDTQYF. CDR3 in DNA: TGTGCCAGCAGAACCGGGAGGGCGGACGATACGCAGTATTTT.

This clonotype was counted between two and nine times. The J gene is TRBJ2-5, the V gene TRBV7-2; D possibly matches TRBD1 or TRBD2 (5 bases each). V was shortened by 5 bases and J by 4 bases, with 20 bases between the two germline ends. The CDR3 has 16 residues. Germline-derived CDR1 and CDR2 are SGHTA and FQGNSA. For the CDR3, the DNA is TGTGCCAGCAGCCAGGATCCCGAGGGACGGTTAGAGACCCAGTACTTC. Residues: CASSQDPEGRLETQYF.

This clonotype was counted ten times or more. The DNA for the CDR3 is TGTGCCAGCAGGAGAGACAGTGAAGCTTTCTTT. Protein sequence: CASRRDSEAFF. The chain carries TRBV4-2 and TRBJ1-1; tentative D call: TRBD1 (5 bases). Per germline, CDR1 LGHNA and CDR2 YNFKEQ. V dropped 6 bases and J dropped 7 bases, with 9 bases sitting between them. The CDR3 is made up of 11 amino acids.

This clonotype has more than one count but fewer than ten. The chain links TRBV24-1 to TRBJ2-6, with unresolved D. V lost 3 bases, J lost 2 bases, and 1 base lay in between. This CDR3 region has 13 residues. In germline, CDR1 is KGHDR, CDR2 SFDVKD. CDR3 amino acids: CATSDPGANVLTF. The CDR3 DNA is TGTGCCACCAGTGATCCTGGGGCCAACGTCCTGACTTTC.

The chain combines TRBV6-1 with TRBJ2-5; no firm D call. This CDR3 is 14 amino acids long. V lost 5 bases and J lost 5, with 15 bases in between. Germline V gene data show CDR1 as MNHNS and CDR2 as SASEGT. CDR3 amino acids: CASSPPSPWETQYF. DNA of the CDR3: TGTGCCAGCAGTCCGCCGTCCCCTTGGGAGACCCAGTACTTC.

There are a few counts of this clonotype. The gene calls are TRBV4-1 and TRBJ2-1; D is perhaps TRBD1 (5 bases). Trimming stripped 4 bases from V and 4 bases from J, with 14 bases between. The CDR3 is 15 residues long. The V gene's germline CDR1 is MGHRA and CDR2 YSYEKL. The CDR3 DNA follows: TGCGCCAGCAGCCTCTTAGGGGAAATTTACAATGAGCAGTTCTTC. Its translation is CASSLLGEIYNEQFF.

This clonotype was found many times. This chain connects TRBV29-1 to TRBJ2-5; D not resolved. With 3 bases removed from V and 5 bases from J, the gap between germline ends came to 4 bases. Germline V lookup: CDR1 SQVTM, CDR2 ANQGSEA. This CDR3 contains 10 residues. The DNA of the CDR3 is TGCAGCGTTGATTCCGAGACCCAGTACTTC. It is translated as CSVDSETQYF.

This clonotype was counted ten times or more. V gene TRBV20-1 combines with J gene TRBJ2-3, with D unresolved. Germline V lookup: CDR1 DFQATT, CDR2 SNEGSKA (reference sequence). The CDR3 covers 11 residues. V dropped 6 bases and J dropped 6 bases, with 10 bases sitting between them. The CDR3 DNA follows: TGCAGTGCAAACCCGTCTGATACGCAGTATTTT. Amino acid sequence: CSANPSDTQYF.

This chain joins TRBV20-1 and TRBJ2-1; 7 bases map to TRBD1. The germline V gene has CDR1 DFQATT and CDR2 SNEGSKA (reference sequence). Germline trimming cut 6 bases from V and 3 bases from J; bases unmatched to any gene: 8. There are 14 residues in the CDR3. The CDR3 bases are TGCAGTGCCGACGACAGGGCGAGCTACAATGAGCAGTTCTTC. This encodes CSADDRASYNEQFF.

This clonotype was counted many times. The chain has TRBV30 and TRBJ2-5; TRBD1 aligns across 9 bases. The CDR3 is 14 amino acids. The germline V gene has CDR1 GTSNPN and CDR2 SVGIG (reference sequence). V shed 5 bases, J shed 4 bases, and the junction held 8 bases outside the gene matches. DNA of the CDR3: TGTGCCTGGGGAGGACAGGGGAAGGCAGAGACCCAGTACTTC. Its protein is CAWGGQGKAETQYF.

The chain joins TRBV30 to TRBJ1-1; a weak D match, TRBD1 (6 bases). With 0 bases removed from V and 8 bases from J, the gap between germline ends came to 10 bases. The CDR3 length is 12 residues. Per the germline V gene, CDR1 is GTSNPN and CDR2 is SVGIG (reference sequence). The CDR3 region has the DNA TGTGCCTGGAGTGTACGAGGGGGGGAAGCTTTCTTT. Translation: CAWSVRGGEAFF.

This clonotype was seen more than once but under ten times. The rearrangement links TRBV5-1 to TRBJ1-6; the match to TRBD1 covers 7 bases. Looked up from germline, CDR1 is SGHRS and CDR2 is YFSETQ. V trimming: 2 bases; J trimming: 7 bases; junction bases outside the gene matches: 3. This CDR3 comprises 14 residues. The CDR3: CASSLQGTNSPLHF. The CDR3 DNA reads TGCGCCAGCAGCTTACAGGGGACAAATTCACCCCTCCACTTT.

This clonotype was observed many times. The chain couples TRBV5-5 to TRBJ2-7, with 8 bases matching TRBD1. CDR3 size: 14 residues. Germline V CDR1 and CDR2: SGHKS, YYEKEE (reference sequence). With 4 bases clipped from V and 3 bases from J, the junction kept 6 bases outside the gene matches. CDR3 sequence (DNA): TGTGCCAGCAGCCAACGGACAGGGAGCTACGAGCAGTACTTC. Amino acid sequence: CASSQRTGSYEQYF.

The rearrangement joins TRBV7-9 to TRBJ2-1; the match to TRBD2 covers 11 bases. The junction had 7 bases not matched to a gene; V was cut back by 6 bases and J by 3 bases. Germline CDR1 and CDR2: SEHNR and FQNEAQ (reference sequence). The length of the CDR3 is 16 residues. CDR3 sequence (DNA): TGTGCCAGCAGTTATAGCGGGGGGGCCGTCTACAATGAGCAGTTCTTC. Translated: CASSYSGGAVYNEQFF.

Here the CDR3 DNA reads TGTGCCAGCAGCTCCGCCGGACTAGCGAGCAATGAGCAGTTCTTC. Amino acids: CASSSAGLASNEQFF. J is TRBJ2-1 and V is TRBV7-2; 9 bases align to TRBD2. The CDR3 totals 15 residues. Germline V lookup: CDR1 SGHTA, CDR2 FQGNSA. With V trimmed by 4 bases and J by 6 bases, 7 bases remained unmatched.

At least ten counts were recorded for this clonotype. The chain carries TRBV20-1 and TRBJ1-1; D gene ambiguous. Trimming removed 1 base at V and 3 bases at J, with 12 bases between. This CDR3 contains 14 residues. The V gene's germline CDR1 is DFQATT and CDR2 SNEGSKA (reference sequence). The chain's CDR3 is CSARVAGRDTEAFF. CDR3 sequence (DNA): TGCAGTGCTAGAGTTGCCGGGAGGGACACTGAAGCTTTCTTT.

This clonotype was observed at least ten times. V usage is TRBV5-1 and J usage is TRBJ1-1; the D is unclear. Germline-derived CDR1 and CDR2 are SGHRS and YFSETQ. Trimming took off 5 bases at V and 2 bases at J, with 13 bases between the two ends. There are 14 residues in the CDR3. Here the CDR3 DNA reads TGCGCCAGCAGTTTTGGAGGGCCTAACACTGAAGCTTTCTTT. This encodes CASSFGGPNTEAFF.

The chain joins TRBV30 to TRBJ2-2; no clear D. CDR1 is GTSNPN, CDR2 SVGIG, per germline (reference sequence). This CDR3 has 11 residues. The CDR3 spells CAAINTGELFF. CDR3 DNA: TGTGCGGCGATTAACACCGGGGAGCTGTTTTTT.